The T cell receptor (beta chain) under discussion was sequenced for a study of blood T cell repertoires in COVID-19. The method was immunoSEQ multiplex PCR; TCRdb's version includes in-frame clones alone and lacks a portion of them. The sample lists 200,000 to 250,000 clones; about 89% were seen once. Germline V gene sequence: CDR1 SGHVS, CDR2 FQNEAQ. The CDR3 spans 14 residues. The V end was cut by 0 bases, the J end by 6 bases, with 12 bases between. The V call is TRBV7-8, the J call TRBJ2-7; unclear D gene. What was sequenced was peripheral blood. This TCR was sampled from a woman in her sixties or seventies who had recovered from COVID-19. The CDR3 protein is CASSLARIPSEQYF. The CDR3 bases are TGTGCCAGCAGCTTAGCTAGAATCCCTAGCGAGCAGTACTTC.